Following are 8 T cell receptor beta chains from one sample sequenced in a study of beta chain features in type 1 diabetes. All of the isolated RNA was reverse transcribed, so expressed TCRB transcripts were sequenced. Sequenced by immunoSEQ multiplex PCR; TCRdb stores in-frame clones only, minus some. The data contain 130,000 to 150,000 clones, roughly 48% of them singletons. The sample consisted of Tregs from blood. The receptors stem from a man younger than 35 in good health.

CDR3 in amino acids: CASGPSGGNTQYF. The CDR3 bases are TGTGCTAGTGGCCCTAGCGGGGGAAATACGCAGTATTTT. The chain couples TRBV12-5 to TRBJ2-3; 10 bases are a match to TRBD2. Per the germline V gene, CDR1 is LGHNT and CDR2 is FRNRAP. The V segment lost 6 bases and the J segment 7 bases; nucleotides outside the gene matches: 4. The CDR3 runs to 13 residues.

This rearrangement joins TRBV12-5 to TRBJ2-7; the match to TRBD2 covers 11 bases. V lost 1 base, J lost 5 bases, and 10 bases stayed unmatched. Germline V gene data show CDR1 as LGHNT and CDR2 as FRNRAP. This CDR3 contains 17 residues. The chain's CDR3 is CASGLATTSGSPDEQYF. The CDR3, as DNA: TGTGCTAGTGGTTTGGCGACTACTAGCGGGAGCCCCGACGAGCAGTACTTC.

CDR3 coding DNA: TGTGCCAGCACTACAGGGACACCACCGCTTAAAGCTTTCTTT. Translated: CASTTGTPPLKAFF. V and J are TRBV28 and TRBJ1-1, with D perhaps matching TRBD1 (6 bases). The CDR3 has 14 residues. The germline V gene has CDR1 MDHEN and CDR2 SYDVKM. V shed 7 bases and J shed 9 bases, with 21 bases lying between them.

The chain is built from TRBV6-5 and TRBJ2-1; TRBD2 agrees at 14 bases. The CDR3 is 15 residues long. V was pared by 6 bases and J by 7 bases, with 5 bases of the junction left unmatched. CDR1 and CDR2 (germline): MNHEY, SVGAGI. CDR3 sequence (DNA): TGTGCCAGCAGGGGACTAGCGGGAGCCTTTAATGAGCAGTTCTTC. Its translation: CASRGLAGAFNEQFF.

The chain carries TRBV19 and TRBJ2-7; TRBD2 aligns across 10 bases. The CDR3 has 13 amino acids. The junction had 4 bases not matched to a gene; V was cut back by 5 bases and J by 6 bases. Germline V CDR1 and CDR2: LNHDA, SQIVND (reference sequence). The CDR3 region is CASSERGGGEQYF. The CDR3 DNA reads TGTGCCAGTAGTGAGCGGGGGGGCGGCGAGCAGTACTTC.

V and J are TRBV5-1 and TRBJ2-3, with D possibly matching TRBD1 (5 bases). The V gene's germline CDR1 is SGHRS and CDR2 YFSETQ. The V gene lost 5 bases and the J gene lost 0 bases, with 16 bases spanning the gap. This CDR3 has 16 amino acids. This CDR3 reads CASRTPRAVSTDTQYF. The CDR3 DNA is TGCGCCAGCAGGACACCCAGGGCCGTCAGCACAGATACGCAGTATTTT.

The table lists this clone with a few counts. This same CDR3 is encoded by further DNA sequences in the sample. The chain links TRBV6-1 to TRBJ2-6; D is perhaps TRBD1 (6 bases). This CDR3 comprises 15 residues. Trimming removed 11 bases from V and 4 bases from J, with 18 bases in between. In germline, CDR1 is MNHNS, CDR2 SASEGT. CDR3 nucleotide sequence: TGTGCCGCCTGCAGTGGGGGCGCGGGGGCCAACGTCCTGACTTTC. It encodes CAACSGGAGANVLTF.

As DNA, the CDR3 is TGTGCCAGCAGCTTAAGACTAGGGAGCTCCTACGAGCAGTACTTC. Translation: CASSLRLGSSYEQYF. The chain is built from TRBV7-9 and TRBJ2-7, with D perhaps TRBD2 (6 bases). Germline V gene lookup returns CDR1 SEHNR and CDR2 FQNEAQ (reference sequence). This CDR3 region has 15 residues. Trimming pared 2 bases from V and 0 bases from J, leaving 11 bases between.